One sample yielded the 26 T cell receptor beta chains listed below, sequenced in a study of cytomegalovirus exposure and HLA in healthy donors. Both 60 Vbeta primers and 13 Jbeta primers went into the PCR. Profiling relied on immunoSEQ multiplex PCR, and the TCRdb table lists in-frame clones only, not all of them. The top ten hold 1.7% of the sample, which has 200,000 or so clones, 70% to 85% seen once. Sequences were obtained from PBMCs. The source of these receptors is a middle-aged man in good health and CMV-seronegative.

The chain couples TRBV4-2 to TRBJ1-2; 12 bases map to TRBD1. Germline V CDR1 and CDR2: LGHNA, YNFKEQ. This CDR3 is 15 amino acids long. J was trimmed by 4 bases and V by 4 bases; bases with no gene match: 4. Written as DNA, the CDR3 is TGTGCCAGCAGCCCGGGACAGGGGGCGTTCTATGGCTACACCTTC. It codes for CASSPGQGAFYGYTF.

This chain links TRBV29-1 with TRBJ2-7; D may be TRBD2 (6 bases). The germline V gene has CDR1 SQVTM and CDR2 ANQGSEA. This CDR3 comprises 13 residues. V was clipped by 4 bases and J by 9 bases, with 19 bases between them. CDR3 bases: TGCAGCGTTGTAGCGGACATGGGGCCGGGGCAGTACTTC. It translates to CSVVADMGPGQYF.

V gene TRBV5-4 combines with J gene TRBJ2-3; 12 nucleotides line up with TRBD2. V shed 3 bases and J 2 bases; nucleotides not matched to a gene: 4. Germline CDR1 reads SGHNT; CDR2 reads YYREEE (reference sequence). CDR3 size: 16 residues. CDR3 loop: CASSSGLAGPTDTQYF. DNA for the CDR3: TGTGCCAGCAGCTCTGGACTAGCGGGACCCACAGATACGCAGTATTTT.

This sequence joins TRBV5-1 and TRBJ1-4; D possibly corresponds to TRBD1 (6 bases). Germline values: CDR1 SGHRS, CDR2 YFSETQ. The CDR3 spans 14 residues. Trimming removed 9 bases from V and 5 bases from J, with 17 bases in between. The CDR3 is CATKRTVENEKLFF. The CDR3 DNA reads as TGCGCCACCAAGAGGACAGTAGAAAATGAAAAACTGTTTTTT.

The chain is built from TRBV5-6 and TRBJ2-3; 7 nucleotides match TRBD1. Germline V lookup: CDR1 SGHDT, CDR2 YYEEEE. The CDR3 consists of 15 residues. The V segment lost 5 bases and the J segment 4 bases; nucleotides outside the gene matches: 10. As DNA, the CDR3 is TGTGCCAGCAGGAAAACAGGGGCCCCGGCAGATACGCAGTATTTT. Its translation: CASRKTGAPADTQYF. The variable domain in full, completed from reference TRBV5-6 and TRBJ2-3, reads DAGVTQSPTHLIKTRGQQVTLRCSPKSGHDTVSWYQQALGQGPQFIFQYYEEEERQRGNFPDRFSGHQFPNYSSELNVNALLLGDSALYLCASRKTGAPADTQYFGPGTRLTVL.

The chain joins TRBV5-4 to TRBJ2-1; 11 positions match TRBD1. The CDR3 runs to 14 residues. From germline, CDR1 is SGHNT and CDR2 YYREEE (reference sequence). J gave up 6 bases and V 4 bases, and 3 bases lay outside the gene matches. The CDR3 sequence is CASSGGTGGNEQFF. CDR3 in DNA: TGTGCCAGCAGCGGGGGGACAGGGGGCAATGAGCAGTTCTTC. The variable domain in full, completed from reference TRBV5-4 and TRBJ2-1, reads ETGVTQSPTHLIKTRGQQVTLRCSSQSGHNTVSWYQQALGQGPQFIFQYYREEENGRGNFPPRFSGLQFPNYSSELNVNALELDDSALYLCASSGGTGGNEQFFGPGTRLTVL.

Only a few counts were recorded for this clone. This chain connects TRBV19 to TRBJ1-4; 10 nucleotides match TRBD1. Trimming removed 10 bases from V and 6 bases from J; junction bases left unmatched: 14. This CDR3 spans 16 amino acids. Germline values: CDR1 LNHDA, CDR2 SQIVND (reference sequence). CDR3 coding DNA: TGTGCCACCTCGACAGGGGGCCTCACTACGTATGAAAAACTGTTTTTT. Residues: CATSTGGLTTYEKLFF.

The rearrangement uses TRBV27 and TRBJ2-3; the match to TRBD2 covers 14 bases. The V gene end was trimmed by 5 bases and the J gene end by 4 bases; junction bases not matched to a gene: 20. Germline V gene sequence: CDR1 MNHEY, CDR2 SMNVEV (reference sequence). The CDR3 spans 21 residues. The CDR3 DNA sequence: TGTGCCAGCAGTCCCCGTCCGTTGGGACTAGCGGGAGAGGGGGGGGCAGATACGCAGTATTTT. It specifies CASSPRPLGLAGEGGADTQYF.

The chain uses TRBV4-1 and TRBJ2-1, with D tentatively TRBD1 (5 bases). V was shortened by 3 bases and J by 7 bases, with 16 bases between the two germline ends. Germline V lookup: CDR1 MGHRA, CDR2 YSYEKL. The CDR3 runs 15 residues. CDR3 nucleotide sequence: TGCGCCAGCAGCCACCCTAGTCAGGGTTGGAATGAGCAGTTCTTC. As protein: CASSHPSQGWNEQFF.

This clone was detected once. The V call is TRBV6-6, the J call TRBJ1-4; no clear D gene. Germline V CDR1 and CDR2: MNHNY, SVGAGI (reference sequence). CDR3 size: 14 residues. Trimming pared 7 bases from V and 7 bases from J, leaving 16 bases between. The DNA of the CDR3 is TGTGCCAGCACCTCCAACGGGATTACTGAAAAACTGTTTTTT. Translation gives CASTSNGITEKLFF.

V and J are TRBV5-1 and TRBJ2-2; TRBD1 agrees at 11 bases. With V trimmed by 5 bases and J by 8 bases, 5 bases remained unmatched. Germline values: CDR1 SGHRS, CDR2 YFSETQ. CDR3 size: 14 residues. The CDR3: CASRGQGVSGELFF. CDR3 coding DNA: TGCGCCAGCAGGGGACAGGGGGTATCAGGGGAGCTGTTTTTT.

This sequence joins TRBV27 and TRBJ2-1; D not certain. The germline V gene encodes CDR1 MNHEY and CDR2 SMNVEV (reference sequence). Trimming stripped 4 bases from V and 7 bases from J, with 20 bases between. There are 16 residues in the CDR3. The CDR3 loop reads CASSYRNTKGVNEQFF. The CDR3 nucleotides are TGTGCCAGCAGTTACCGGAACACTAAAGGCGTAAATGAGCAGTTCTTC.

Written as DNA, the CDR3 is TGCGCCAGCAGCCCCGGACAGGGGACGGGTCTTGAGCAGTACTTC. Translating gives CASSPGQGTGLEQYF. The chain combines TRBV5-1 with TRBJ2-7, with 9 bases aligning to TRBD1. The CDR3 consists of 15 residues. Germline CDR1 SGHRS, CDR2 YFSETQ. V gave up 4 bases and J gave up 7 bases; unmatched junction bases: 12.

V and J are TRBV5-6 and TRBJ2-1; 10 nucleotides agree with TRBD1. Per the germline V gene, CDR1 is SGHDT and CDR2 is YYEEEE. The J segment lost 7 bases and the V segment lost 4 bases, leaving 2 bases of the junction unmatched. The CDR3 length is 13 residues. The CDR3 here is CASSRDRGNEQFF. CDR3 coding DNA: TGTGCCAGCAGCCGGGACAGGGGTAATGAGCAGTTCTTC.

The chain employs TRBV27 and TRBJ1-1; D is unresolved. Germline V lookup: CDR1 MNHEY, CDR2 SMNVEV (reference sequence). Trimming pared 1 base from V and 1 base from J, leaving 4 bases between. CDR3 length: 13 amino acids. Here the CDR3 reads CASSLYGNTEAFF. In nucleotides, the CDR3 is TGTGCCAGCAGTTTATACGGGAACACTGAAGCTTTCTTT.

CDR3 DNA sequence: TGTGCCAGCAGCTTGTCAGGGTTGTCCTACGAGCAGTACTTC. This codes for CASSLSGLSYEQYF. The chain recombines TRBV5-6 with TRBJ2-7; the D gene is possibly TRBD1 (5 bases). CDR1 is SGHDT and CDR2 is YYEEEE in the germline V gene. Deletions cut 1 base from V and 1 base from J, with 9 bases between. The CDR3 is 14 residues long.

The V and J genes are TRBV6-5 and TRBJ1-5; D not resolved. There are 14 residues in the CDR3. Germline CDR1 MNHEY, CDR2 SVGAGI. The V and J ends lost 5 bases and 4 bases respectively, with 12 bases between them. The CDR3 spells CASSEWGGNQPQHF. The CDR3 nucleotides read TGTGCCAGCAGTGAATGGGGAGGGAATCAGCCCCAGCATTTT.

In its sample, this clone was seen once. This chain joins TRBV28 and TRBJ2-3; 9 nucleotides match TRBD2. Germline trimming cut 5 bases from V and 2 bases from J; bases unmatched to any gene: 5. Germline V gene sequence: CDR1 MDHEN, CDR2 SYDVKM. This CDR3 has 15 residues. CDR3 region: CASSGGLAYTDTQYF. The CDR3, as DNA: TGTGCCAGCAGTGGTGGACTAGCGTACACAGATACGCAGTATTTT. Full variable domain (rest looked up from reference TRBV28 and TRBJ2-3): DVKVTQSSRYLVKRTGEKVFLECVQDMDHENMFWYRQDPGLGLRLIYFSYDVKMKEKGDIPEGYSVSREKKERFSLILESASTNQTSMYLCASSGGLAYTDTQYFGPGTRLTVL.

This clone was counted only a few times. The CDR3 DNA follows: TGTGCCACCAGGACAGGGGATCAGCCCCAGCATTTT. Protein sequence: CATRTGDQPQHF. This chain links TRBV6-6 with TRBJ1-5, with 9 bases that match TRBD1. CDR1 and CDR2 (germline): MNHNY, SVGAGI (reference sequence). The V gene end was trimmed by 10 bases and the J gene end by 5 bases; junction bases not matched to a gene: 3. The CDR3 spans 12 residues.

The chain is built from TRBV9 and TRBJ2-3; 8 bases fit TRBD2. The V gene's germline CDR1 is SGDLS and CDR2 YYNGEE. The CDR3 is 15 amino acids. J gave up 4 bases and V 0 bases, and 4 bases lay outside the gene matches. As DNA, the CDR3 is TGTGCCAGCAGCGTAGTCGGGAGGGGATCAGATACGCAGTATTTT. This codes for CASSVVGRGSDTQYF.

About this clone itself: One end of the junction fails to match germline, which may point to a read error. The chain couples TRBV2 to TRBJ1-3, with a tentative D call TRBD1 (5 bases). The CDR3 consists of 19 residues. Per germline, CDR1 SNHLY and CDR2 FYNNEI. In DNA form, the CDR3 reads TGTGCCAGCAGCCCATATGCTGACAGACAGTTAATCTCTGGAAAGACCATATATTTT. Residues: CASSPYADRQLISGKTIYF.

To note about this clone: One junction end disagrees with the germline gene, perhaps due to a read error. Distinct nucleotide sequences in the sample also encode this CDR3. The V and J genes are TRBV9 and TRBJ1-1, with TRBD1 as a possible D gene (6 bases). CDR3 size: 14 residues. Germline V gene lookup returns CDR1 SGDLS and CDR2 YYNGEE. For the CDR3, the DNA is TGTGCCAGCAGTGTAGTGGGGGCTAGCACTGAAGCTTTCTTT. This translates into CASSVVGASTEAFF.

The rearrangement links TRBV5-6 to TRBJ1-5; tentative D call: TRBD1 (6 bases). Germline lookup yields CDR1 SGHDT and CDR2 YYEEEE. The CDR3 length is 15 residues. The V end lost 4 bases, the J end lost 0 bases, and 11 bases lay between the germline ends. CDR3 amino acids: CASSLGTPSNQPQHF. In nucleotides, the CDR3 is TGTGCCAGCAGCCTTGGGACACCTAGCAATCAGCCCCAGCATTTT.

V and J are TRBV19 and TRBJ2-5; weak D call: TRBD1 (5 bases). The V end was cut by 4 bases, the J end by 4 bases, with 22 bases between. This CDR3 region has 17 residues. The germline CDR1 and CDR2 sequences are LNHDA and SQIVND (reference sequence). CDR3 amino acids: CASSTRNRLGQGETQYF. CDR3 in DNA: TGTGCCAGTAGTACCCGAAATAGACTGGGGCAAGGAGAGACCCAGTACTTC.

The table lists this clone with a few counts. This chain uses TRBV19 with TRBJ1-5; 10 bases fit TRBD1. CDR3 length equals 15 residues. Unmatched junction bases numbered 4, after V lost 5 bases and J lost 3 bases. The germline V gene has CDR1 LNHDA and CDR2 SQIVND (reference sequence). The CDR3 DNA follows: TGTGCCAGTAGTCGGGACAGGGGTTTCAATCAGCCCCAGCATTTT. Residues: CASSRDRGFNQPQHF.

The chain employs TRBV6-1 and TRBJ2-7; 10 bases agree with TRBD1. CDR1 MNHNS and CDR2 SASEGT come from the germline V gene. With 7 bases clipped from V and 0 bases from J, the junction kept 6 bases outside the gene matches. The CDR3 totals 15 residues. The chain's CDR3 is CASNRDRGSSYEQYF. The DNA for the CDR3 is TGTGCCAGCAACCGGGACAGGGGTAGCTCCTACGAGCAGTACTTC.